The entry below gives a single TCR beta chain sequence along with its context. No antigen is known for it. The record originates from a study of monozygotic twins with inflammatory bowel disease. CDR1 and CDR2 from the germline V gene are DFQATT and SNEGSKA (reference sequence). The CDR3 has 17 residues. Per TCR library, 3500 ng of total RNA was used. Template switching was used to attach UMIs, which incorporated a 6-nucleotide sample barcode. TCRdb re-called the 5' RACE reads; one entry per CDR3 protein, DNA not given. This table holds some 170,000 distinct CDR3 sequences. Broader study findings: Between concordant and discordant twins, repertoire similarity failed to differ, a result that limited power may explain.

The chain links TRBV20-1 to TRBJ2-1; TCRdb lists TRBD2, though no DNA is available to test this call. The source material was blood. This receptor was taken from a human donor with ulcerative colitis or Crohn's disease, or a healthy co-twin of an affected twin (not recorded which). This CDR3 reads CSANLGAGGPMNNEQFF.